These 23 T cell receptor beta chains originate from one sample sequenced in a study of T cell responses to AZD1222 COVID-19 vaccine. Generated by immunoSEQ multiplex PCR, the TCRdb table keeps only in-frame clones and is missing some. Here the sample spans 120,000 to 150,000 clones, approximately 78% being singletons. The specimen comprised peripheral blood, sampled on day 0 of MenACWY control vaccination. The receptors were gathered from an adult in good health.

This chain uses TRBV9 with TRBJ2-2, with TRBD1 identical over 7 bases. The CDR3 spans 14 residues. The V and J ends lost 4 bases and 7 bases, in that order; junction bases with no gene match: 7. The V gene's germline CDR1 is SGDLS and CDR2 YYNGEE. CDR3 in amino acids: CASSIQGSGGELFF. CDR3 DNA sequence: TGTGCCAGCAGCATACAGGGGAGTGGCGGGGAGCTGTTTTTT.

Concerning this clone: The sample holds other DNA sequences that translate to the same CDR3. The J gene is TRBJ1-3, the V gene TRBV6-1, with D hard to call. The V gene's germline CDR1 is MNHNS and CDR2 SASEGT. The CDR3 sequence is 15 residues long. V lost 0 bases and J 1 base, leaving 7 bases between the germline ends. CDR3 protein: CASSEARGSGNTIYF. In DNA form, the CDR3 reads TGTGCCAGCAGTGAAGCGCGGGGATCTGGAAACACCATATATTTT.

The chain has TRBV11-2 and TRBJ2-7; D is undetermined. Trimming left V 1 base short and J 4 bases short, with 5 bases between. The CDR3 is 12 residues long. Germline-derived CDR1 and CDR2 are SGHAT and FQNNGV. CDR3 sequence: CASSLVMYEQYF. DNA of the CDR3: TGTGCCAGCAGCTTAGTCATGTACGAGCAGTACTTC.

DNA of the CDR3: TGTGCCAGCAGCCAAGCGCGGGGGAACACTGAAGCTTTCTTT. Residues: CASSQARGNTEAFF. The V gene is TRBV3-1 (or the pseudogene TRBV3-2), the J gene TRBJ1-1; D is unresolved. Trimming removed 1 base at V and 1 base at J, with 7 bases between. The V gene's germline CDR1 is LGHDT and CDR2 YNNKEL (reference sequence). The CDR3 is made up of 14 amino acids.

In this sample, this clone turned up once. The V gene is TRBV6-4, the J gene TRBJ2-1; D is unresolved. Trimming took 4 bases from V and 7 from J, leaving 11 bases between them. Germline CDR1 MRHNA, CDR2 SNTAGT. The length of the CDR3 is 13 residues. CDR3 nucleotide sequence: TGTGCCAGCAGTGCGTTGGTGGGGAATGAGCAGTTCTTC. Translation: CASSALVGNEQFF.

V is TRBV5-6 and J is TRBJ1-2, with 7 bases lining up with TRBD1. CDR1 and CDR2 from the germline V gene are SGHDT and YYEEEE. J gave up 7 bases and V 0 bases, and 6 bases lay outside the gene matches. The CDR3 is made up of 14 amino acids. CDR3 nucleotide sequence: TGTGCCAGCAGCTTGGATCCAGGGGGGGTTGGCTACACCTTC. Translated, it gives CASSLDPGGVGYTF.

There are a few counts of this clone. The chain employs TRBV19 and TRBJ1-3, with D maybe TRBD1 (6 bases). Germline V gene lookup returns CDR1 LNHDA and CDR2 SQIVND (reference sequence). V gave up 6 bases and J gave up 0 bases, with 12 bases separating them. This CDR3 spans 15 amino acids. CDR3 residues: CASRSDRSSGNTIYF. The CDR3 coding sequence is TGTGCCAGTAGATCCGACAGGAGCTCTGGAAACACCATATATTTT.

V and J are TRBV27 and TRBJ2-3, with 8 bases aligning to TRBD1. V lost 4 bases, J lost 4 bases, and 7 bases stayed unmatched. The germline V gene has CDR1 MNHEY and CDR2 SMNVEV (reference sequence). This CDR3 contains 15 residues. The CDR3 region is CASSSQGAFADTQYF. The CDR3 nucleotides read TGTGCCAGCAGTTCGCAGGGGGCGTTTGCAGATACGCAGTATTTT.

The chain carries TRBV5-1 and TRBJ1-2, with D uncertain. The CDR3 totals 13 residues. The germline V and J ends were trimmed by 4 bases and 8 bases, with 15 bases remaining between them. Germline V gene data show CDR1 as SGHRS and CDR2 as YFSETQ. CDR3 DNA: TGCGCCAGCAGCCCCGGGATCCCGGAGGGCTACACCTTC. Its translation is CASSPGIPEGYTF.

The CDR3 region has the DNA TGCGCCAGCGGTTATGCGGAGACCCAGTACTTC. This sequence encodes CASGYAETQYF. The J gene is TRBJ2-5, the V gene TRBV5-1, with unresolved D. In germline, CDR1 is SGHRS, CDR2 YFSETQ. The CDR3 contains 11 residues. Between the trimmed V and J ends, which lost 7 bases and 5 bases, there was a span of 9 bases.

The chain is built from TRBV7-8 and TRBJ1-1, with D perhaps matching TRBD1 (5 bases). CDR3 length equals 16 residues. CDR1 and CDR2 (germline): SGHVS, FQNEAQ. V was shortened by 1 base and J by 0 bases, with 12 bases between the two germline ends. CDR3 loop: CASSLVGTDLNTEAFF. The CDR3 coding sequence is TGTGCCAGCAGCTTAGTGGGGACGGACCTGAACACTGAAGCTTTCTTT.

The rearrangement links TRBV6-6 to TRBJ1-1; unclear D gene. The CDR3 covers 17 residues. In germline, CDR1 is MNHNY, CDR2 SVGAGI (reference sequence). The V end was cut by 5 bases, the J end by 0 bases, with 19 bases between. The CDR3 sequence is CASSPSLIVPMNTEAFF. The CDR3 coding sequence is TGTGCCAGCAGTCCTTCTCTGATAGTCCCCATGAACACTGAAGCTTTCTTT.

The V gene is TRBV19, the J gene TRBJ1-6, with 7 bases identical to TRBD1. The CDR3 length is 17 residues. V shed 1 base, J shed 7 bases, and the junction held 10 bases outside the gene matches. Looked up from germline, CDR1 is LNHDA and CDR2 is SQIVND (reference sequence). The CDR3 spells CASSIVVGGVGNSPLHF. The CDR3, as DNA: TGTGCCAGTAGTATAGTAGTAGGGGGCGTTGGAAATTCACCCCTCCACTTT.

The chain has TRBV7-9 and TRBJ1-5; D remains unclear. This CDR3 is 16 amino acids long. Germline assignment: CDR1 SEHNR and CDR2 FQNEAQ (reference sequence). Trimming removed 5 bases from V and 6 bases from J, with 20 bases in between. The CDR3 loop reads CASSGKNGSRGQPQHF. The DNA for the CDR3 is TGTGCCAGCAGCGGAAAGAATGGGTCGAGAGGTCAGCCCCAGCATTTT.

This chain uses TRBV5-1 with TRBJ1-3; D may be TRBD1 (6 bases). Looked up from germline, CDR1 is SGHRS and CDR2 is YFSETQ. V lost 2 bases, J lost 0 bases, and 9 bases lay in between. CDR3 length equals 15 residues. The CDR3 loop reads CASSLQGASGNTIYF. The DNA of the CDR3 is TGCGCCAGCAGCTTACAGGGCGCCTCTGGAAACACCATATATTTT.

The V call is TRBV20-1, the J call TRBJ2-7, with 9 bases lining up with TRBD1. V was clipped by 3 bases and J by 4 bases; unmatched bases: 4. Germline values: CDR1 DFQATT, CDR2 SNEGSKA (reference sequence). The CDR3 has 13 residues. CDR3 nucleotides: TGCAGTGCTAGTTACAGGGGGCTTTACGAGCAGTACTTC. Translation gives CSASYRGLYEQYF.

The chain joins TRBV28 to TRBJ1-1; 7 bases are shared with TRBD1. The germline V gene encodes CDR1 MDHEN and CDR2 SYDVKM. The CDR3 sequence is 15 residues long. V dropped 9 bases and J dropped 0; count of bases not matched to a gene: 10. The CDR3 DNA follows: TGTGCCAGTTCTACAGGGGCCCTGCTGAACACTGAAGCTTTCTTT. The encoded protein is CASSTGALLNTEAFF.

The chain carries TRBV24-1 and TRBJ1-2, with D possibly TRBD1 on 6 matching bases. V was pared by 2 bases and J by 4 bases, with 13 bases between. Germline V CDR1 and CDR2: KGHDR, SFDVKD. The length of the CDR3 is 15 residues. CDR3 nucleotides: TGTGCCACCAGTGATTCAACAGGGCCCCTCTATGGCTACACCTTC. The encoded protein is CATSDSTGPLYGYTF.

This clone came up a few times. This CDR3 reads CASSPPGAAYNEQFF. In DNA form, the CDR3 reads TGTGCCAGCTCACCACCAGGGGCAGCCTACAATGAGCAGTTCTTC. The V call is TRBV18, the J call TRBJ2-1; maybe TRBD1 (5 bases). The germline CDR1 and CDR2 sequences are KGHSH and LQKENI. CDR3 length equals 15 residues. V lost 0 bases and J lost 2, with 8 bases in between.

The genes are TRBV2 and TRBJ1-4; D may be TRBD1 (6 bases). Trimming took 6 bases from V and 8 from J, leaving 13 bases between them. Germline assignment: CDR1 SNHLY and CDR2 FYNNEI. The CDR3 consists of 13 residues. Here the CDR3 DNA reads TGTGCCAGCAGGGAACAGGGATCCGAAAAACTGTTTTTT. Translation gives CASREQGSEKLFF.

The chain uses TRBV6-5 and TRBJ2-4; 9 bases agree with TRBD1. V shed 4 bases and J 7 bases; nucleotides not matched to a gene: 5. Germline values: CDR1 MNHEY, CDR2 SVGAGI. CDR3 length: 14 amino acids. CDR3 DNA sequence: TGTGCCAGCAGTTCCGGGACAGGGTCCAACATTCAGTACTTC. It codes for CASSSGTGSNIQYF.

This rearrangement joins TRBV10-2 to TRBJ2-4; 13 bases align to TRBD2. Germline V gives CDR1 WSHSY, CDR2 SAAADI. V gave up 3 bases and J gave up 2 bases; unmatched junction bases: 4. This CDR3 contains 17 residues. In DNA, the CDR3 is TGCGCCAGCAGTGACTGGACTAGCGGGGGACCCAAAAACATTCAGTACTTC. Its protein product is CASSDWTSGGPKNIQYF.

This clone appeared a few times. This same CDR3 is encoded by further DNA sequences in the sample. This rearrangement joins TRBV13 to TRBJ1-1; the D is unclear. The CDR3 length is 13 residues. V was cut by 4 bases and J by 3 bases, with 9 bases left in between. Germline V CDR1 and CDR2: PRHDT, FYEKMQ (reference sequence). CDR3 DNA sequence: TGTGCCAGCAGCTCCGGGTCGTACACTGAAGCTTTCTTT. This gives the protein CASSSGSYTEAFF.